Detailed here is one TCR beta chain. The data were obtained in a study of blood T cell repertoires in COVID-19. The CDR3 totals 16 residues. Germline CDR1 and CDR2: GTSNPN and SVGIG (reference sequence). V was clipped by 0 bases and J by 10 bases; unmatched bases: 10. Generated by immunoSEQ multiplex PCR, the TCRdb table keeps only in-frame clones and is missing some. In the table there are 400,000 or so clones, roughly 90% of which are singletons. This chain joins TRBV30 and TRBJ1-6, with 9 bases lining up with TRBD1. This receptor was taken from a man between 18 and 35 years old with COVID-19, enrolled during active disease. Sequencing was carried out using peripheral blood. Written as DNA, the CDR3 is TGTGCCTGGAGTGTACTCTTCCGGGACAGGGACTCACCCCTCCACTTT. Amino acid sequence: CAWSVLFRDRDSPLHF.